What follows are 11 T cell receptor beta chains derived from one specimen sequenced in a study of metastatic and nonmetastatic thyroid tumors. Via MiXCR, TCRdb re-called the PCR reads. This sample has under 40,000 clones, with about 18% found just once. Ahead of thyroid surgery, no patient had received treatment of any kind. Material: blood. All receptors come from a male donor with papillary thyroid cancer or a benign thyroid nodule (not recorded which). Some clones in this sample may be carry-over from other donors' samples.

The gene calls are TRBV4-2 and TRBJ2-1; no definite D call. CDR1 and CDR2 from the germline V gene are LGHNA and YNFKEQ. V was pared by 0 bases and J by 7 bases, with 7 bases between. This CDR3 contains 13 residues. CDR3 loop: CASSQELGNEQFF. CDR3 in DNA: TGTGCCAGCAGCCAAGAATTGGGAAATGAGCAGTTCTTC.

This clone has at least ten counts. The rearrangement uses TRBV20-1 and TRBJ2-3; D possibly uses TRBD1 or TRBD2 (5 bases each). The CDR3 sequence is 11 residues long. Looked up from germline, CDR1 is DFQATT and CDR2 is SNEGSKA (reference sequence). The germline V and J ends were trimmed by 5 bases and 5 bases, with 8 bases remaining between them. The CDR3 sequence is CSAGAGDTQYF. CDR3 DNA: TGCAGTGCTGGGGCGGGAGATACGCAGTATTTT.

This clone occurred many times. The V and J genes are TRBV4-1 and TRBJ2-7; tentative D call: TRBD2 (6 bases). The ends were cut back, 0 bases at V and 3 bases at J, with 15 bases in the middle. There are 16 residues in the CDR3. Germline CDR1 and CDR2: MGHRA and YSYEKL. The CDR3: CASSQDGRTSFYEQYF. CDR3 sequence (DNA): TGCGCCAGCAGCCAAGATGGGAGGACATCCTTCTACGAGCAGTACTTC.

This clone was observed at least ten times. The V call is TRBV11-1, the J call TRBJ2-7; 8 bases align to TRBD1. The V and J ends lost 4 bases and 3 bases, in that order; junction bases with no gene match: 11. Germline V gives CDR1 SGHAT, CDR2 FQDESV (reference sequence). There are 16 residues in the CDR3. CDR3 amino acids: CASSSTRTGFFYEQYF. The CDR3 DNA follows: TGTGCCAGCAGCTCAACCCGGACAGGGTTCTTCTACGAGCAGTACTTC.

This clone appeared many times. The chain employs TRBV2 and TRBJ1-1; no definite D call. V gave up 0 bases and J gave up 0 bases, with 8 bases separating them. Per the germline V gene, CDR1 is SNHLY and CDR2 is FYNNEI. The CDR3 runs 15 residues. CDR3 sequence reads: CASSEATGMNTEAFF. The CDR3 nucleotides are TGTGCCAGCAGTGAAGCGACGGGCATGAACACTGAAGCTTTCTTT.

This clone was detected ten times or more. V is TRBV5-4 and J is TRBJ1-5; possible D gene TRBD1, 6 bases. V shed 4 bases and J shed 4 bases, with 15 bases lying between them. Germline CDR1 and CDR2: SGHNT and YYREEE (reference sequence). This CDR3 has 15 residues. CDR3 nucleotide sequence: TGTGCCAGCAGCCGATGGGAGGGGGGAAATCAGCCCCAGCATTTT. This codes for CASSRWEGGNQPQHF.

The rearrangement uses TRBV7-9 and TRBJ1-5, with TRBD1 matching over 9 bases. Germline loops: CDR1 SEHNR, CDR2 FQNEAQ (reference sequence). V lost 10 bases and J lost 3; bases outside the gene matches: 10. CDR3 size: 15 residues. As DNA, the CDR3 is TGTGCCATCAGTATGGGACAGGGCGACAATCAGCCCCAGCATTTT. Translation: CAISMGQGDNQPQHF.

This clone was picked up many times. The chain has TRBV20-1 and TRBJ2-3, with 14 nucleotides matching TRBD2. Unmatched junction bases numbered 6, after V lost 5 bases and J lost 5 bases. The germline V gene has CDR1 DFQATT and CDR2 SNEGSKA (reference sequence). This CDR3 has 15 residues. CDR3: CSARTGTSGGDTQYF. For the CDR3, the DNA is TGCAGTGCTCGGACCGGGACTAGCGGGGGAGATACGCAGTATTTT.

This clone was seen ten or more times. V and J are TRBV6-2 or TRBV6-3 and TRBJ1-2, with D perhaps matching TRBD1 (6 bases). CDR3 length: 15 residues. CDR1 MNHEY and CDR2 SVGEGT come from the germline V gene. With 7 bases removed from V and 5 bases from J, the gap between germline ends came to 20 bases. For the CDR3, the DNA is TGTGCCAGCAAAAGAAGTCCGGACAGTAAATATGGCTACACCTTC. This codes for CASKRSPDSKYGYTF.

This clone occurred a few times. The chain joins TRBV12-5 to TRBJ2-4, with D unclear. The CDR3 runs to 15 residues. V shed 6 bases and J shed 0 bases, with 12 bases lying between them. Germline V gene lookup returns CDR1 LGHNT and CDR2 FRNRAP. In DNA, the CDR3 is TGTGCTAGTGGGCCCGAGGCATTAGCCAAAAACATTCAGTACTTC. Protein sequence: CASGPEALAKNIQYF.

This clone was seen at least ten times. The CDR3 nucleotides are TGTGCCAGTTTAAGGTCGGGGGGCAGTGGCGGCTACACCTTC. It encodes CASLRSGGSGGYTF. The chain links TRBV19 to TRBJ1-2; D perhaps matches TRBD1 (6 bases). The CDR3 is 14 amino acids. V shed 8 bases and J shed 8 bases, with 21 bases lying between them. Germline loops: CDR1 LNHDA, CDR2 SQIVND (reference sequence).